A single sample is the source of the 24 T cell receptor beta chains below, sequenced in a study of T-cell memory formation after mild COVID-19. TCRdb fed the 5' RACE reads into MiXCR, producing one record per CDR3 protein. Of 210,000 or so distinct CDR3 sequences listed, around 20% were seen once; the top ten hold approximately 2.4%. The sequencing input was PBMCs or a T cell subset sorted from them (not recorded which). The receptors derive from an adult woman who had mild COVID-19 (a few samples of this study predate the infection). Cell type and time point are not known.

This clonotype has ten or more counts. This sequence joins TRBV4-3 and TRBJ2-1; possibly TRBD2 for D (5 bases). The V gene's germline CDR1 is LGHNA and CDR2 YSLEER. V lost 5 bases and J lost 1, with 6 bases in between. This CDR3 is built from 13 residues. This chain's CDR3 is CASSSGSYNEQFF. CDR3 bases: TGCGCCAGCAGCAGCGGATCCTACAATGAGCAGTTCTTC.

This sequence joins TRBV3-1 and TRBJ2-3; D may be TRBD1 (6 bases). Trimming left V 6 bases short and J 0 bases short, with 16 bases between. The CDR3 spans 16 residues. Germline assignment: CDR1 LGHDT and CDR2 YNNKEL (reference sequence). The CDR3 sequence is CASRQTGGGSTDTQYF. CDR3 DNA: TGTGCCAGCAGGCAGACAGGTGGTGGTAGCACAGATACGCAGTATTTT.

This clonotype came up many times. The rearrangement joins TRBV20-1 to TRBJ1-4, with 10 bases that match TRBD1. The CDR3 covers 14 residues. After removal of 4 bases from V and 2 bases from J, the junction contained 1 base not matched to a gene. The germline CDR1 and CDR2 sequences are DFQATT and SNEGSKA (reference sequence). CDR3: CSATDRGTNEKLFF. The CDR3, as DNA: TGCAGTGCTACGGACAGGGGGACTAATGAAAAACTGTTTTTT.

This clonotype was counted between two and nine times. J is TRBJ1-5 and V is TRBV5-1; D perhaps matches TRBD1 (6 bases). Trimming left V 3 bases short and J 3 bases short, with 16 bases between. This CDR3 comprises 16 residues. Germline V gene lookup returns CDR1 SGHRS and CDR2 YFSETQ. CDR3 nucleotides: TGCGCCAGCAGCTGGGGGGACCCGGGGGCCAATCAGCCCCAGCATTTT. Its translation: CASSWGDPGANQPQHF.

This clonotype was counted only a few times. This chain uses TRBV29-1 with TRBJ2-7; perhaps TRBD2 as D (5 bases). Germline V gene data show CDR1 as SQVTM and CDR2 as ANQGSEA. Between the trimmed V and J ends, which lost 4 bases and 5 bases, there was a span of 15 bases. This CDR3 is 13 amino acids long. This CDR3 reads CSVVIRERDEQYF. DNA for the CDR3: TGCAGCGTTGTTATACGTGAGAGGGACGAGCAGTACTTC.

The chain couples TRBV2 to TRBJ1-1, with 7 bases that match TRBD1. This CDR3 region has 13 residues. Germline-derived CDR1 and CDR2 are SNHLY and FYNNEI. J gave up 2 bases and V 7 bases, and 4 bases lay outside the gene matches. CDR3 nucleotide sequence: TGTGCCAGCACCTGGGACAGCAACACTGAAGCTTTCTTT. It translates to CASTWDSNTEAFF.

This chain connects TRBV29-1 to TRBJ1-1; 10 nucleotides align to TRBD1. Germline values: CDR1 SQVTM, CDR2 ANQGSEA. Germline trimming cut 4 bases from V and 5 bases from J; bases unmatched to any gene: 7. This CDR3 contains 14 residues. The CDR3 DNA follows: TGCAGCGTTGTTCGTGGACAGGGGGGTACTGAAGCTTTCTTT. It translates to CSVVRGQGGTEAFF.

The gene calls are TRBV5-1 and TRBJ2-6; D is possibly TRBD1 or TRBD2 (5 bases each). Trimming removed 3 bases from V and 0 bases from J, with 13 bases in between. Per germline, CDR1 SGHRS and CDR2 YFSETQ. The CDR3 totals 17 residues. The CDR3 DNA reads TGCGCCAGCAGCTCCGGGACGGGGAACTCTGGGGCCAACGTCCTGACTTTC. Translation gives CASSSGTGNSGANVLTF.

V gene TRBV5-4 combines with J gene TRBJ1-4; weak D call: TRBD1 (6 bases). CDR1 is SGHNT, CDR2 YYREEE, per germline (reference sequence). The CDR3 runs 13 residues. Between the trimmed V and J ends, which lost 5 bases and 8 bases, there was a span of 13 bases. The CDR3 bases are TGTGCCAGCAGTCGACAGGCGGGAGAAAAACTGTTTTTT. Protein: CASSRQAGEKLFF.

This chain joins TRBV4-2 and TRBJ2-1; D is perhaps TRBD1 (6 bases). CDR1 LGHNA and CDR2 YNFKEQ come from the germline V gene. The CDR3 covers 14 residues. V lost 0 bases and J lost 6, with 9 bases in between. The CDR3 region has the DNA TGTGCCAGCAGCCAAGATAGAGGGGGCAATGAGCAGTTCTTC. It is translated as CASSQDRGGNEQFF.

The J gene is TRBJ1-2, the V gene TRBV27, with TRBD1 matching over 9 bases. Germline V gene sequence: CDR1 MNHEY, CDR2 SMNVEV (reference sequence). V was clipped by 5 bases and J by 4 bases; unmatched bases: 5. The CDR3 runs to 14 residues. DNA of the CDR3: TGTGCCAGCAGTATAGGGACAGGGCCCTATGGCTACACCTTC. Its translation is CASSIGTGPYGYTF.

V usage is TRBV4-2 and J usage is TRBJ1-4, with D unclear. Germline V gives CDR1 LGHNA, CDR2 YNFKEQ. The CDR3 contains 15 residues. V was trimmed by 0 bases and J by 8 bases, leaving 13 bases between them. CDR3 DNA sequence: TGTGCCAGCAGCCAAGATGGACCCAGCGGGGAAAAACTGTTTTTT. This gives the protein CASSQDGPSGEKLFF.

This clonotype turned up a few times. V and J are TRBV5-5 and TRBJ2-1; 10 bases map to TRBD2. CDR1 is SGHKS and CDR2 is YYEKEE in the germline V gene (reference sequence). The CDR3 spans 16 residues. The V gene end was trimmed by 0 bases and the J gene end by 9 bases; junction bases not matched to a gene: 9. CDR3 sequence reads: CASSLGLAGRLGEQFF. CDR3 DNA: TGTGCCAGCAGCTTGGGACTAGCGGGCCGGCTGGGTGAGCAGTTCTTC.

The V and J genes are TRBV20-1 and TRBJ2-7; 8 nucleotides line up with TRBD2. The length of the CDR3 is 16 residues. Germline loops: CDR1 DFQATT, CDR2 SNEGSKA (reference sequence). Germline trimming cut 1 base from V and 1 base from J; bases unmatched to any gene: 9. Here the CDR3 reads CSARGPAGAASYEQYF. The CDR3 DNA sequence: TGCAGTGCTAGAGGTCCAGCGGGAGCCGCGTCCTACGAGCAGTACTTC.

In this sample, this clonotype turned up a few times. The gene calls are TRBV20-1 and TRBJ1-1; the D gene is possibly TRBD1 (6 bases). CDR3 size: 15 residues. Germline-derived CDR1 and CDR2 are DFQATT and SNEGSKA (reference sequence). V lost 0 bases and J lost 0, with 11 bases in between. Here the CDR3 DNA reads TGCAGTGCTAGAGACATGGGACATATGAACACTGAAGCTTTCTTT. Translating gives CSARDMGHMNTEAFF.

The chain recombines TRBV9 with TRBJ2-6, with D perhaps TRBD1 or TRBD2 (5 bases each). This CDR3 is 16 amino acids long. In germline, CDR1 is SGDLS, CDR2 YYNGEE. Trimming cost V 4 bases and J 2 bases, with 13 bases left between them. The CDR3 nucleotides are TGTGCCAGCAGCCCACGCGTGGGGGCTGGGGCCAACGTCCTGACTTTC. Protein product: CASSPRVGAGANVLTF.

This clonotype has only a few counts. For the CDR3, the DNA is TGTGCCAGCAGTTACACGGGAGCCGCCCGCGAGCAGTACTTC. Amino acid sequence: CASSYTGAAREQYF. The V call is TRBV6-5, the J call TRBJ2-7, with D possibly matching TRBD2 (6 bases). The V gene lost 2 bases and the J gene lost 6 bases, with 14 bases spanning the gap. Germline loops: CDR1 MNHEY, CDR2 SVGAGI. This CDR3 has 14 amino acids.

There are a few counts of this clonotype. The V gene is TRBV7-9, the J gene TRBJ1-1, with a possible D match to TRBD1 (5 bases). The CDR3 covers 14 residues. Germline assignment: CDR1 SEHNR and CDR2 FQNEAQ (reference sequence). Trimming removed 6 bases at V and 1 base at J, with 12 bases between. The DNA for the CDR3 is TGTGCCAGCAGGTCACGTCAGGGGAACACTGAAGCTTTCTTT. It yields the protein CASRSRQGNTEAFF.

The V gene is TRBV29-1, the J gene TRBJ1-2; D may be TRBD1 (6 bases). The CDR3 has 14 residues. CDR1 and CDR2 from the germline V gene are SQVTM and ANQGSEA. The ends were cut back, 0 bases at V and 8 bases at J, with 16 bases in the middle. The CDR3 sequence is CSVEDRMGAWGYTF. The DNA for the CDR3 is TGCAGCGTTGAAGACCGGATGGGGGCGTGGGGCTACACCTTC.

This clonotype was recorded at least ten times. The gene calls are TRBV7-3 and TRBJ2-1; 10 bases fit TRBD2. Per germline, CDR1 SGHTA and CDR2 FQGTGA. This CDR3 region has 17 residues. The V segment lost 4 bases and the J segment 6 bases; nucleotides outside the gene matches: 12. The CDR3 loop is CASSWGALAGDRNEQFF. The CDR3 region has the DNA TGTGCCAGCAGCTGGGGGGCTCTAGCGGGAGATCGCAATGAGCAGTTCTTC. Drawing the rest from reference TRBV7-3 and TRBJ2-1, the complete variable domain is GAGVSQTPSNKVTEKGKYVELRCDPISGHTALYWYRQSLGQGPEFLIYFQGTGAADDSGLPNDRFFAVRPEGSVSTLKIQRTERGDSAVYLCASSWGALAGDRNEQFFGPGTRLTVL.

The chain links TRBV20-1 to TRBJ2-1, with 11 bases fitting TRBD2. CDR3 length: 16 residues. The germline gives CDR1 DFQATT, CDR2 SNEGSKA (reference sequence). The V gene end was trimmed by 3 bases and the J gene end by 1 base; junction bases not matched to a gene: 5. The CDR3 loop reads CSASGPSGRSYNEQFF. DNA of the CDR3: TGCAGTGCTAGCGGTCCTAGCGGGAGGTCCTACAATGAGCAGTTCTTC.

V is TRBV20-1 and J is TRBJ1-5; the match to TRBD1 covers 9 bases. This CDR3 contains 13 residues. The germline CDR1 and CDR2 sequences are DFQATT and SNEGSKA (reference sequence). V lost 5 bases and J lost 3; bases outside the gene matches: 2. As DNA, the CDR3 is TGCAGTGCTTGGGACAGGGTCAATCAGCCCCAGCATTTT. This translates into CSAWDRVNQPQHF.

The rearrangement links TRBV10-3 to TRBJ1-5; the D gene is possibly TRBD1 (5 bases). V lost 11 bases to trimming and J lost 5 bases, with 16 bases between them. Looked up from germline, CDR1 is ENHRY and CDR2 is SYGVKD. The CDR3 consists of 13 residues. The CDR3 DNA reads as TGTGCCGCCAGACAGCAATTCGATCAGCCCCAGCATTTT. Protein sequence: CAARQQFDQPQHF.

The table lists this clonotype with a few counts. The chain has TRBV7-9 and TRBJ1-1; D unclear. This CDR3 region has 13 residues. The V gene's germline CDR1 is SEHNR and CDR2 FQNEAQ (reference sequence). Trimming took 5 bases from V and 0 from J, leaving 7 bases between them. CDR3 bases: TGTGCCAGCAGCATCCCGGTGAACACTGAAGCTTTCTTT. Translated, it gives CASSIPVNTEAFF.